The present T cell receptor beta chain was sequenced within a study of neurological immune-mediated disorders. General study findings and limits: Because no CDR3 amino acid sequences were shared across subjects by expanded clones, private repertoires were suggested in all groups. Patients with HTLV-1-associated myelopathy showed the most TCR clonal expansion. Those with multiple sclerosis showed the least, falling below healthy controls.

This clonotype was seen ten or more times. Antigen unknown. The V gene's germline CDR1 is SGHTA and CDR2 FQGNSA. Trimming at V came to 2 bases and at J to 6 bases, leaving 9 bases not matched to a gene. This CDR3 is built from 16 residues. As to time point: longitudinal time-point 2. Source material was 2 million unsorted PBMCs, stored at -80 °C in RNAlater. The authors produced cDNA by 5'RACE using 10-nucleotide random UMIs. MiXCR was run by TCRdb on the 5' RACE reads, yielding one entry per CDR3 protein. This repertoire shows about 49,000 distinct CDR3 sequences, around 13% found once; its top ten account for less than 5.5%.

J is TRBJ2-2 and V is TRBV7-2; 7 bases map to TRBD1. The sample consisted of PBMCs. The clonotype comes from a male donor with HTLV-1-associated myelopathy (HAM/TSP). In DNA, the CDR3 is TGTGCCAGCAGCTTATCTAAGGGGGCGTTCGCCGGGGAGCTGTTTTTT. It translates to CASSLSKGAFAGELFF.